The clone carrying this TCR beta chain occurred many times. Antigen specificity is unknown. The CDR3 loop spans 18 amino acids. Looked up from germline, CDR1 is MGHRA and CDR2 is YSYEKL. Trimming at V came to 4 bases and at J to 2 bases, leaving 12 bases not matched to a gene. Quantitative 5'-RACE with molecular barcodes produced the TCR beta libraries. One entry per CDR3 protein, called by TCRdb with MiXCR from the 5' RACE reads. The sample includes 100,000 to 150,000 distinct CDR3 sequences, around 7% of them seen just once. The data were obtained in a study of CD8 T cells in ankylosing spondylitis. Study-wide points: Disease-associated clonotypes exhibited CD8+ identity and were relatively infrequent in peripheral blood. Significant enrichment of disease-linked clones was reportedly seen in matched ankylosing spondylitis synovial fluid. For ankylosing spondylitis blood, a TCR beta motif of seven to nine highly homologous variants appeared characteristic.

The sequenced sample was blood, either unsorted or a sorted T cell fraction (not recorded which). This clonotype was obtained from a male donor with ankylosing spondylitis or in good health (not recorded which). V gene TRBV4-1 combines with J gene TRBJ2-4; 9 bases map to TRBD1. The CDR3 spells CASSPRAWTGETKNIQYF. The DNA of the CDR3 is TGCGCCAGCAGCCCTCGAGCGTGGACAGGGGAGACCAAAAACATTCAGTACTTC.